A single T cell receptor beta chain is shown here with its context. What it recognizes is unknown. V lost 5 bases, J lost 11 bases, and 12 bases stayed unmatched. The CDR3 covers 12 residues. Germline CDR1 is DFQATT and CDR2 is SNEGSKA (reference sequence). The data originate from a study of CD8 T cells in ankylosing spondylitis. Study findings and constraints: Seemingly distinctive of ankylosing spondylitis blood was a TCR beta motif formed by eight highly homologous variants.

TCRdb reprocessed the 5' RACE reads with MiXCR, giving one entry per CDR3 protein. The table includes roughly 470,000 distinct CDR3 sequences, around 26% detected once. This clonotype was sampled from a male donor with ankylosing spondylitis. The genes are TRBV20-1 and TRBJ2-7; 7 nucleotides match TRBD1. Sequences were obtained from blood, either unsorted or a sorted T cell fraction (not recorded which). CDR3: CSAHPRGGTKYF. CDR3 nucleotide sequence: TGCAGTGCTCATCCGAGAGGGGGCACAAAGTACTTC.